The T cell receptor (beta chain) described here comes from a study of T cell responses to AZD1222 COVID-19 vaccine. Only in-frame clones appear in the TCRdb table, and some are missing; sequencing was by immunoSEQ multiplex PCR. The table records just under 150,000 clones, 70% to 90% of them present only once. The germline V gene has CDR1 SGHTA and CDR2 FQGNSA. The length of the CDR3 is 14 residues. V was clipped by 1 base and J by 2 bases, with 9 bases between them. The V and J genes are TRBV7-2 and TRBJ2-7; TRBD1 might be the D (5 bases). The source of this sequence is an adult who received the AZD1222 COVID-19 vaccine. The sequencing used peripheral blood, collected 28 days after the second AZD1222 dose. The CDR3 DNA reads TGTGCCAGCAGCTTAGACAGACAGACCTACGAGCAGTACTTC. It translates to CASSLDRQTYEQYF.